This TCR beta chain derives from a study of T cells after yellow fever vaccination. This clonotype was counted ten times or more. The V segment lost 2 bases and the J segment 6 bases; nucleotides outside the gene matches: 7. Germline CDR1 SGHTA, CDR2 FQGNSA. The CDR3 consists of 15 residues. TCRdb passed the 5' RACE reads through MiXCR, listing each CDR3 protein once. The sample includes over 110,000 distinct CDR3 sequences, 7.7% of them seen just once. The source material was CD4+ T cells sorted from PBMCs, sampled 5 days after the yellow fever booster vaccination. The chain recombines TRBV7-2 with TRBJ2-1; 7 positions agree with TRBD2. The TCR sequence derives from a man aged 25 to 45 who received the YFV17D yellow fever vaccine. CDR3 loop: CASSLNSGGGNEQFF. For the CDR3, the DNA is TGTGCCAGCAGCTTAAATAGTGGCGGGGGCAATGAGCAGTTCTTC.